What follows describes a single T cell receptor beta chain. Authors' data handling: It was from reference gene primer amplification that nucleated cell counts were estimated. Clones were sequenced by immunoSEQ multiplex PCR, and TCRdb holds only the in-frame ones, with some missing. V, J and clone size derive from that table, while D and trimming were established from the DNA sequence. Here the sample spans 30,000 to 40,000 clones, around 77% being singletons. This sample was included in a study of blood T cell repertoires in COVID-19. Study summary: Spain, Italy and the United States supplied samples that represented acute and convalescent COVID-19. PBMCs, B-cell-depleted T cells, or T cells were the source of the cDNA or gDNA that made up the material.

The V gene's germline CDR1 is MDHEN and CDR2 SYDVKM. The CDR3 covers 18 residues. V shed 6 bases and J 4 bases; nucleotides not matched to a gene: 15. The J gene is TRBJ1-6, the V gene TRBV28; 7 positions agree with TRBD1. Sequencing input: peripheral blood. The source is a human donor in a cohort sampled during active COVID-19. CDR3 region: CASRFSRGVEGYNSPLHF. The CDR3 DNA reads TGTGCCAGCAGATTCTCCAGGGGGGTAGAGGGATATAATTCACCCCTCCACTTT.